This T cell receptor beta chain was sequenced during a study of OX40 agonist ivuxolimab in advanced cancers. Across the whole study: Cohort: roughly 80% men, mean age around 61, aged about 23 to 79. Broader study findings: The work left the antigen specificity of expanded peripheral T cells undetermined.

The V gene lost 7 bases and the J gene lost 7 bases, with 13 bases spanning the gap. The germline gives CDR1 SNHLY, CDR2 FYNNEI. The CDR3 runs to 12 residues. Libraries were prepared by immunoSEQ multiplex PCR; TCRdb keeps only in-frame clonotypes and omits some of them. In the table there are tens of thousands of clones, over 70% of which are singletons. On this clone itself: What it recognizes is unknown.

Patients who had autoimmune disease history or got systemic immunosuppression were left out. This sequence originates from an adult with an advanced solid tumor such as melanoma, head and neck, liver or kidney cancer. This rearrangement joins TRBV2 to TRBJ2-5; no reliable D call. Specimen: CD4+ or CD8+ T cells sorted from blood, collected in a trial of the OX40 agonist ivuxolimab. The CDR3 reads CASKRREGTQYF. The CDR3 coding sequence is TGTGCCAGCAAACGAAGGGAAGGGACCCAGTACTTC.